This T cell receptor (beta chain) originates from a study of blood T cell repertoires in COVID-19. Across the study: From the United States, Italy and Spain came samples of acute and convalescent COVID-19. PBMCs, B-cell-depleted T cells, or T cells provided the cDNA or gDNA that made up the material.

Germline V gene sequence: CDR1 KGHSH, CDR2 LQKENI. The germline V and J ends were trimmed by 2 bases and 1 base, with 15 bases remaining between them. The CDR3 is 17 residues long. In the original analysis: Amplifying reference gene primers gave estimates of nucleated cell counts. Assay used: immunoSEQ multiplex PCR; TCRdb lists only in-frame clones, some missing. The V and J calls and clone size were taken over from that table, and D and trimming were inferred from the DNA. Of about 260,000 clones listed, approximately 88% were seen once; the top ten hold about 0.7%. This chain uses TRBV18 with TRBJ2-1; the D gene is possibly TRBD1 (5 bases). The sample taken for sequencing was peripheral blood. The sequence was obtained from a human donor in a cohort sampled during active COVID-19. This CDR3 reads CASSPVVGARSYNEQFF. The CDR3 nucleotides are TGTGCCAGCTCACCAGTAGTTGGGGCAAGGTCCTACAATGAGCAGTTCTTC.